Listed here is a single T cell receptor (beta chain). What it binds is unknown. The sample belongs to a study of early T cells in non-severe SARS-CoV-2 infection. On the study more broadly: Bulk RNA taken from unsorted whole blood was sequenced, leaving chains unpaired. Study outcomes and limitations: Reliance on VDJdb matching favored anti-spike CD8 responses; private and CD4 specificities were missed.

V lost 3 bases to trimming and J lost 0 bases; unmatched junction nucleotides: 3. This CDR3 region has 16 residues. Germline assignment: CDR1 MNHEY and CDR2 SMNVEV (reference sequence). The TCR library protocol attached unique molecular identifiers to the individual cDNA molecules. TCRdb re-derived calls from the 5' RACE reads in MiXCR, one entry per CDR3 protein. The sample holds about 79,000 distinct CDR3 sequences, about 11% seen once. Sequencing was performed on whole blood. This TCR was recovered from an adult who was a healthcare worker with PCR-confirmed SARS-CoV-2 infection or an uninfected control (not recorded which). The rearrangement uses TRBV27 and TRBJ1-3; 9 bases line up with TRBD1. This chain's CDR3 is CASSFVGQGSGNTIYF. CDR3 nucleotides: TGTGCCAGCAGTTTTGTGGGACAGGGCTCTGGAAACACCATATATTTT.